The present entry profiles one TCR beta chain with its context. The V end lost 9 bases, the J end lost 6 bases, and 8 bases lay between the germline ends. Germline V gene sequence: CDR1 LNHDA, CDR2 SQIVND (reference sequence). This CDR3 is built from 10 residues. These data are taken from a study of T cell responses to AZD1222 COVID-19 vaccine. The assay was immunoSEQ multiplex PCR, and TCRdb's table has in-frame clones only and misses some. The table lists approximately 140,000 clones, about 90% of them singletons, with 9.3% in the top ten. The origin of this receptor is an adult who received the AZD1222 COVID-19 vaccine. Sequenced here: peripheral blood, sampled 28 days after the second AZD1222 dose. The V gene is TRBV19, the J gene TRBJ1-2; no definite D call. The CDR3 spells CASRRDGYTF. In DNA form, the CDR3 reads TGTGCCAGCAGACGGGATGGCTACACCTTC.